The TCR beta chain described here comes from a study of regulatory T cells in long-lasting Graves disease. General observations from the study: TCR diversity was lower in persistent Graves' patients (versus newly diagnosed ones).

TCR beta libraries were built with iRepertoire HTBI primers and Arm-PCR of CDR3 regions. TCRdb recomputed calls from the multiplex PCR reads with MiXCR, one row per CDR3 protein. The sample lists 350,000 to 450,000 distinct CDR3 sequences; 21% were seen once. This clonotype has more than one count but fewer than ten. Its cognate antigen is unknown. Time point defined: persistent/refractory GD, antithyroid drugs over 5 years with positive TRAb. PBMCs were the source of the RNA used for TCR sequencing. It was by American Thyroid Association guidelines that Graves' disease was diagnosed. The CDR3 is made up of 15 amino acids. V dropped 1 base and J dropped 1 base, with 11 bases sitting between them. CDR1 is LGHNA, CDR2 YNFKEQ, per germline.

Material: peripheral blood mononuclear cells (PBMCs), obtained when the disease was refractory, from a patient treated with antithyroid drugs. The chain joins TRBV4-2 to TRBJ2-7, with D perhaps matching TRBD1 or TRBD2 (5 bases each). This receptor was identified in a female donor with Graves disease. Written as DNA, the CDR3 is TGTGCCAGCAGCCAAGCTGCCGGGGCTTCCTACGAGCAGTACTTC. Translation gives CASSQAAGASYEQYF.